Below are 27 T cell receptor beta chains sequenced from a single sample in a study of blood T cell repertoires in COVID-19. Generated by immunoSEQ multiplex PCR, the TCRdb table keeps only in-frame clones and is missing some. The sample lists 150,000 to 200,000 clones, approximately 83% occurring once. The specimen sequenced was peripheral blood. These receptors were taken from a human donor with active or convalescent COVID-19. The donor label of this sample is uncertain.

The V gene is TRBV3-1 (or the pseudogene TRBV3-2), the J gene TRBJ2-3; D is unclear. Between the trimmed V and J ends, which lost 0 bases and 7 bases, there was a span of 5 bases. The CDR3 runs to 12 residues. The germline gives CDR1 LGHDT, CDR2 YNNKEL (reference sequence). In nucleotides, the CDR3 is TGTGCCAGCAGCCAAGATGAGCATACGCAGTATTTT. It yields the protein CASSQDEHTQYF.

The chain carries TRBV28 and TRBJ2-7; TRBD1 matches at 7 bases. CDR1 MDHEN and CDR2 SYDVKM come from the germline V gene. This CDR3 has 15 residues. V shed 5 bases, J shed 7 bases, and the junction held 14 bases outside the gene matches. CDR3 DNA sequence: TGTGCCAGCAGTCCTAACGGGCAGGGGGTAGAGGAGCAGTACTTC. It codes for CASSPNGQGVEEQYF.

The V call is TRBV30, the J call TRBJ1-6; D possibly corresponds to TRBD1 (5 bases). The CDR3 has 11 residues. Germline assignment: CDR1 GTSNPN and CDR2 SVGIG (reference sequence). Trimming removed 5 bases from V and 6 bases from J, with 5 bases in between. CDR3 amino acids: CAWDSNSPLHF. The CDR3 region has the DNA TGTGCCTGGGACAGTAATTCACCCCTCCACTTT.

This clone was detected once. The chain recombines TRBV11-2 with TRBJ2-5; 10 bases are a match to TRBD2. The CDR3 has 15 amino acids. Trimming removed 4 bases from V and 3 bases from J; junction bases left unmatched: 5. The V gene's germline CDR1 is SGHAT and CDR2 FQNNGV. CDR3 coding DNA: TGTGCCAGCAGCTCCCCAGGACTAGCGGAAGAGACCCAGTACTTC. Its translation: CASSSPGLAEETQYF.

The rearrangement joins TRBV23-1 to TRBJ1-2; the D gene is possibly TRBD1 (5 bases). TRBV23-1 is labeled an ORF, and its function is uncertain. This CDR3 is 15 amino acids long. The germline V and J ends were trimmed by 2 bases and 3 bases, with 13 bases remaining between them. CDR3 amino acids: CASSQIGRGHYGYTF. CDR3 bases: TGCGCCAGCAGTCAAATCGGAAGGGGCCACTATGGCTACACCTTC.

The V call is TRBV5-4, the J call TRBJ2-3; TRBD1 agrees at 11 bases. The V and J ends lost 4 bases and 5 bases, in that order; junction bases with no gene match: 6. Germline CDR1 is SGHNT and CDR2 is YYREEE (reference sequence). There are 15 residues in the CDR3. The CDR3 loop reads CASSRGTGGIDTQYF. The CDR3 DNA reads as TGTGCCAGCAGCCGTGGGACAGGGGGAATAGATACGCAGTATTTT.

The chain combines TRBV18 with TRBJ2-1; 10 positions agree with TRBD1. Per the germline V gene, CDR1 is KGHSH and CDR2 is LQKENI. V gave up 3 bases and J gave up 2 bases; unmatched junction bases: 1. This CDR3 is built from 15 residues. The CDR3: CASSPGQGPYNEQFF. Written as DNA, the CDR3 is TGTGCCAGCTCACCGGGACAGGGGCCCTACAATGAGCAGTTCTTC.

This chain joins TRBV11-3 and TRBJ2-1; D is uncertain. Germline CDR1 reads SGHNT; CDR2 reads YENEEA. The CDR3 totals 12 residues. The germline V and J ends were trimmed by 6 bases and 4 bases, with 7 bases remaining between them. The CDR3 DNA follows: TGTGCCAGCAGTCACGGGTACAATGAGCAGTTCTTC. Amino acid sequence: CASSHGYNEQFF.

The chain links TRBV7-2 to TRBJ2-4; tentative D call: TRBD2 (6 bases). The V and J ends lost 5 bases and 0 bases respectively, with 8 bases between them. The CDR3 has 14 residues. Germline V gene data show CDR1 as SGHTA and CDR2 as FQGNSA. CDR3 bases: TGTGCCAGCAGCGACGGGGGAGCCAAAAACATTCAGTACTTC. It specifies CASSDGGAKNIQYF.

The gene calls are TRBV6-5 and TRBJ2-2; 10 bases are a match to TRBD2. Trimming removed 10 bases from V and 6 bases from J; junction bases left unmatched: 11. CDR3 length: 15 amino acids. Germline V gene data show CDR1 as MNHEY and CDR2 as SVGAGI. The CDR3 nucleotides read TGTGCCACCAAGCGGGGGGGCTTGATAGCCGGGGAGCTGTTTTTT. Amino acid sequence: CATKRGGLIAGELFF.

The chain is built from TRBV5-1 and TRBJ2-1; 8 nucleotides agree with TRBD2. This CDR3 is built from 19 residues. The J segment lost 0 bases and the V segment lost 4 bases, leaving 15 bases of the junction unmatched. Germline V gives CDR1 SGHRS, CDR2 YFSETQ. CDR3 protein: CASSHLRGGALSSYNEQFF. The CDR3 nucleotides are TGCGCCAGCAGCCACCTCCGGGGGGGGGCCTTAAGCTCCTACAATGAGCAGTTCTTC.

This chain connects TRBV4-1 to TRBJ2-2, with 13 bases aligning to TRBD2. The V gene's germline CDR1 is MGHRA and CDR2 YSYEKL. V gave up 2 bases and J gave up 4 bases; unmatched junction bases: 7. This CDR3 spans 18 amino acids. The CDR3 loop reads CASSQKGTSGAGTGELFF. In DNA form, the CDR3 reads TGCGCCAGCAGCCAAAAAGGGACTAGCGGGGCTGGCACCGGGGAGCTGTTTTTT.

In this sample, this clone turned up a few times. This rearrangement joins TRBV7-7 to TRBJ2-3, with D maybe TRBD1 (7 bases). The V gene lost 8 bases and the J gene lost 1 base, with 13 bases spanning the gap. This CDR3 has 14 amino acids. Germline CDR1 is SSHAT and CDR2 is FNYEAQ (reference sequence). The CDR3 is CASSRGVGTDTQYF. CDR3 coding DNA: TGTGCCAGCTCCAGGGGGGTGGGCACAGATACGCAGTATTTT.

CDR3 loop: CASSQERGARSGNTIYF. The DNA for the CDR3 is TGTGCCAGCAGCCAAGAGCGGGGGGCTAGGTCTGGAAACACCATATATTTT. The chain is built from TRBV4-2 and TRBJ1-3, with a tentative D call TRBD1 (6 bases). Germline V gives CDR1 LGHNA, CDR2 YNFKEQ. V shed 0 bases and J shed 1 base, with 13 bases lying between them. The CDR3 totals 17 residues.

The chain combines TRBV9 with TRBJ2-3; maybe TRBD1 (6 bases). CDR3 length equals 14 residues. Germline V lookup: CDR1 SGDLS, CDR2 YYNGEE. Trimming left V 1 base short and J 5 bases short, with 11 bases between. DNA of the CDR3: TGTGCCAGCAGCGTACAGGGGTGGGTAGATACGCAGTATTTT. This gives the protein CASSVQGWVDTQYF.

This clone was recorded only once. The chain joins TRBV2 to TRBJ2-7, with 7 bases lining up with TRBD2. The CDR3 has 15 amino acids. Germline assignment: CDR1 SNHLY and CDR2 FYNNEI. The V segment lost 4 bases and the J segment 6 bases; nucleotides outside the gene matches: 12. The chain's CDR3 is CASSVSGAWGGEQYF. As DNA, the CDR3 is TGTGCCAGCAGTGTATCAGGAGCCTGGGGGGGCGAGCAGTACTTC. The variable domain in full, with the rest retrieved from reference TRBV2 and TRBJ2-7, is EPEVTQTPSHQVTQMGQEVILRCVPISNHLYFYWYRQILGQKVEFLVSFYNNEISEKSEIFDDQFSVERPDGSNFTLKIRSTKLEDSAMYFCASSVSGAWGGEQYFGPGTRLTVT.

This CDR3 reads CASSPQGEQYF. The DNA of the CDR3 is TGTGCCAGCTCACCTCAGGGGGAGCAGTATTTT. The chain uses TRBV18 and TRBJ2-3; 7 bases match TRBD1. CDR1 is KGHSH and CDR2 is LQKENI in the germline V gene. The CDR3 runs to 11 residues. J gave up 11 bases and V 3 bases, and 2 bases lay outside the gene matches.

The CDR3 loop reads CASSFDSYGGTQYF. The DNA of the CDR3 is TGTGCCAGCAGCTTTGACTCATACGGAGGGACCCAGTACTTC. The chain links TRBV5-6 to TRBJ2-5; maybe TRBD2 (5 bases). The V end lost 2 bases, the J end lost 7 bases, and 15 bases lay between the germline ends. The CDR3 extends over 14 amino acids. Germline-derived CDR1 and CDR2 are SGHDT and YYEEEE.

The chain recombines TRBV4-1 with TRBJ2-7; D is perhaps TRBD1 (5 bases). The CDR3 sequence is 14 residues long. Germline CDR1 and CDR2: MGHRA and YSYEKL. V was clipped by 0 bases and J by 4 bases, with 10 bases between them. As DNA, the CDR3 is TGCGCCAGCAGCCAAGATCAGGGCAGATACGAGCAGTACTTC. It specifies CASSQDQGRYEQYF.

This sequence joins TRBV9 and TRBJ2-2, with a tentative D call TRBD2 (6 bases). The germline CDR1 and CDR2 sequences are SGDLS and YYNGEE. Trimming took off 3 bases at V and 7 bases at J, with 16 bases between the two ends. This CDR3 has 15 residues. This CDR3 is CASSAEGQIGGELFF. DNA of the CDR3: TGTGCCAGCAGCGCGGAGGGGCAGATAGGCGGGGAGCTGTTTTTT.

This sequence joins TRBV10-3 and TRBJ2-5; 7 bases map to TRBD1. Germline CDR1 ENHRY, CDR2 SYGVKD. The CDR3 contains 14 residues. The V gene end was trimmed by 9 bases and the J gene end by 2 bases; junction bases not matched to a gene: 9. For the CDR3, the DNA is TGTGCCATTGGTATATCGGGACAGCAAGAGACCCAGTACTTC. As protein: CAIGISGQQETQYF.

In this sample, this clone turned up a few times. The chain recombines TRBV2 with TRBJ1-5; D remains ambiguous. Germline loops: CDR1 SNHLY, CDR2 FYNNEI. This CDR3 spans 15 amino acids. With 2 bases removed from V and 4 bases from J, the gap between germline ends came to 12 bases. The CDR3 loop reads CASSERFAGNQPQHF. The CDR3 DNA is TGTGCCAGCAGTGAAAGATTTGCAGGAAATCAGCCCCAGCATTTT.

The chain combines TRBV21-1 with TRBJ2-1; TRBD2, the table's D call, was not compared with the DNA. TRBV21-1 is a recognized pseudogene. CDR3 length: 20 amino acids. This CDR3 is CASSKRQTSGRTERYNEQFF. CDR3 bases: TGTGCCAGCAGCAAACGCCAGACTAGCGGGAGGACGGAGAGGTACAATGAGCAGTTCTTC.

The chain uses TRBV9 and TRBJ1-5; D is unclear. CDR3 length: 13 residues. Trimming shortened V by 4 bases and J by 6 bases, and 11 bases separated the two germline ends. Germline assignment: CDR1 SGDLS and CDR2 YYNGEE. The CDR3 protein is CASSRLEGQPQHF. The CDR3 DNA reads TGTGCCAGCAGCCGGTTAGAGGGTCAGCCCCAGCATTTT.

The chain employs TRBV28 and TRBJ1-4; no clear D gene. There are 14 residues in the CDR3. Germline CDR1 MDHEN, CDR2 SYDVKM. V lost 5 bases to trimming and J lost 14 bases, with 21 bases between them. The CDR3 here is CASSPPATGDFLFF. In DNA form, the CDR3 reads TGTGCCAGCAGTCCACCGGCAACCGGGGATTTCCTGTTTTTT.

This clone was observed a few times. This sequence joins TRBV5-1 and TRBJ1-6; D might be TRBD1 (5 bases). Germline CDR1 is SGHRS and CDR2 is YFSETQ. Trimming removed 5 bases at V and 10 bases at J, with 10 bases between. The CDR3 runs to 12 residues. CDR3 in amino acids: CASRQGGSPLHF. DNA for the CDR3: TGCGCCAGCAGGCAGGGTGGATCACCCCTCCACTTT.

The chain couples TRBV11-2 to TRBJ2-5; 7 bases are a match to TRBD1. The CDR3 consists of 13 residues. Unmatched junction bases numbered 2, after V lost 6 bases and J lost 1 base. Germline V gives CDR1 SGHAT, CDR2 FQNNGV. Here the CDR3 DNA reads TGTGCCAGCAGAAACAGGGGCCAAGAGACCCAGTACTTC. It is translated as CASRNRGQETQYF.